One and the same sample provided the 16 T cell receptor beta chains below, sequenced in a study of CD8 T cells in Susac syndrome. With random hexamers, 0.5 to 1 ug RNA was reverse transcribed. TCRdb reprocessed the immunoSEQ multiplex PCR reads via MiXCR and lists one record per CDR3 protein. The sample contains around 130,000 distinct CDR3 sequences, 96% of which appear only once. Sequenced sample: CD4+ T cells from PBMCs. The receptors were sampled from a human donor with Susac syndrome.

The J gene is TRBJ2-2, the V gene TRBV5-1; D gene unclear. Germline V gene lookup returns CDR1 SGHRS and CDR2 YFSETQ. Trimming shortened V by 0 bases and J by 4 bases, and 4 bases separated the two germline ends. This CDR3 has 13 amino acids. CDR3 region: CASSLGSTGELFF. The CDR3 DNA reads TGCGCCAGCAGCTTGGGGTCCACCGGGGAGCTGTTTTTT.

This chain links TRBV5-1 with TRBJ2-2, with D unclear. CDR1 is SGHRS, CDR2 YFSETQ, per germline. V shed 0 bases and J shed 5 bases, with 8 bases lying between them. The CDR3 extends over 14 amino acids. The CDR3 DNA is TGCGCCAGCAGCTTGGCCTCGGAAACCGGGGAGCTGTTTTTT. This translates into CASSLASETGELFF.

The chain's CDR3 is CASSRPIGSGANVLTF. DNA for the CDR3: TGTGCCAGCAGCCGTCCCATCGGGTCCGGGGCCAACGTCCTGACTTTC. The V call is TRBV7-9, the J call TRBJ2-6; D ambiguous. Germline-derived CDR1 and CDR2 are SEHNR and FQNEAQ (reference sequence). The length of the CDR3 is 16 residues. Trimming took off 5 bases at V and 4 bases at J, with 15 bases between the two ends.

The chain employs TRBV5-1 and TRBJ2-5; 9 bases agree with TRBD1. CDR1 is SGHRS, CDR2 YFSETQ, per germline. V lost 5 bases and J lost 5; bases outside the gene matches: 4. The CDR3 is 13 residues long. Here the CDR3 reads CASREQGAETQYF. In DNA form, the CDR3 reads TGCGCCAGCAGAGAACAGGGGGCGGAGACCCAGTACTTC.

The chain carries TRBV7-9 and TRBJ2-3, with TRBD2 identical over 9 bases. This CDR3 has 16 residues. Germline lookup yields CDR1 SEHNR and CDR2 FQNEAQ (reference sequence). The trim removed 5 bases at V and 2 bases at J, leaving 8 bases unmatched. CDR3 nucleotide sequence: TGTGCCAGCAGCAGGGTAGCGGGAGTCCTCACAGATACGCAGTATTTT. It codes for CASSRVAGVLTDTQYF. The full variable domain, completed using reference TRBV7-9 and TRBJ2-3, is DTGVSQNPRHKITKRGQNVTFRCDPISEHNRLYWYRQTLGQGPEFLTYFQNEAQLEKSRLLSDRFSAERPKGSFSTLEIQRTEQGDSAMYLCASSRVAGVLTDTQYFGPGTRLTVL.

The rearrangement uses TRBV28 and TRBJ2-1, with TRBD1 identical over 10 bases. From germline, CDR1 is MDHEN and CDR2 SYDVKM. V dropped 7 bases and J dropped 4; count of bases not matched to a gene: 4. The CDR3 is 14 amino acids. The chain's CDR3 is CASTRTGGYNEQFF. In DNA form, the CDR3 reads TGTGCCAGCACCCGGACAGGGGGTTACAATGAGCAGTTCTTC. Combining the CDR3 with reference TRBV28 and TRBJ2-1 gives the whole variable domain DVKVTQSSRYLVKRTGEKVFLECVQDMDHENMFWYRQDPGLGLRLIYFSYDVKMKEKGDIPEGYSVSREKKERFSLILESASTNQTSMYLCASTRTGGYNEQFFGPGTRLTVL.

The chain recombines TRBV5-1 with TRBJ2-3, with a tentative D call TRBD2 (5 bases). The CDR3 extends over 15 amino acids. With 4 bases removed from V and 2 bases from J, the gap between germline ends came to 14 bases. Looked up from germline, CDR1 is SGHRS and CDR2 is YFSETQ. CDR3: CASSTQTRTTDTQYF. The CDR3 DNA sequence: TGCGCCAGCAGCACCCAAACTAGAACCACAGATACGCAGTATTTT.

CDR3 sequence (DNA): TGCGCCAGCAGCGTCCGGGCAGGGTCCTACGAGCAGTACTTC. Translated, it gives CASSVRAGSYEQYF. The chain is built from TRBV5-1 and TRBJ2-7; TRBD1 is a possible D gene (5 bases). V was trimmed by 4 bases and J by 1 base, leaving 12 bases between them. In germline, CDR1 is SGHRS, CDR2 YFSETQ. The CDR3 is 14 amino acids.

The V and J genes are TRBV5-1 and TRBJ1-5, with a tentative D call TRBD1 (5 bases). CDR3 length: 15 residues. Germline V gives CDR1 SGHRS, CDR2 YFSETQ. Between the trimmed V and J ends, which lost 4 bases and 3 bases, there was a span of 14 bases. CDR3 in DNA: TGCGCCAGCAGCCTCGGGGGAAGCCTCAATCAGCCCCAGCATTTT. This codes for CASSLGGSLNQPQHF.

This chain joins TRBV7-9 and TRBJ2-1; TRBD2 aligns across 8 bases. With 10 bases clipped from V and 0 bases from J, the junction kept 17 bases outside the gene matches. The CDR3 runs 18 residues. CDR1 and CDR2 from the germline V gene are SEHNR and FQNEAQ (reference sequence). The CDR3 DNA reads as TGTGCCACCGATCGTTGGCTAGCGGGTGTTAGCTCCTACAATGAGCAGTTCTTC. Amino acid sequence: CATDRWLAGVSSYNEQFF. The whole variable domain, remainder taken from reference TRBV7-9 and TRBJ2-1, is DTGVSQNPRHKITKRGQNVTFRCDPISEHNRLYWYRQTLGQGPEFLTYFQNEAQLEKSRLLSDRFSAERPKGSFSTLEIQRTEQGDSAMYLCATDRWLAGVSSYNEQFFGPGTRLTVL.

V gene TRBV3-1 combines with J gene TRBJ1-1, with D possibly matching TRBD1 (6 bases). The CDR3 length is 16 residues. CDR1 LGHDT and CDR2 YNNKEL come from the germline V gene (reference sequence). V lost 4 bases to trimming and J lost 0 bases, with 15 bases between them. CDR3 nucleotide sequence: TGTGCCAGCAGCCTAGGGGGGGCGTCCTTGAACACTGAAGCTTTCTTT. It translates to CASSLGGASLNTEAFF.

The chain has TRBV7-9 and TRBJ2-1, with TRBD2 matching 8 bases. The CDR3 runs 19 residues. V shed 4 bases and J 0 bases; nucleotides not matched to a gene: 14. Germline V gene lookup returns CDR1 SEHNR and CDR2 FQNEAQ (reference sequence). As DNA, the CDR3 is TGTGCCAGCAGCTCAGGGGAAGGACTAGCCTCAAGCTCCTACAATGAGCAGTTCTTC. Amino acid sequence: CASSSGEGLASSSYNEQFF.

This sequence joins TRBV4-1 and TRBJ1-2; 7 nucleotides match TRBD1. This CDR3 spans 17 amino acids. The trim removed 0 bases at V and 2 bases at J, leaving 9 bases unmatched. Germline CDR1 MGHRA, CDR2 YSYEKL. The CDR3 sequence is CASSQDPAGTANYGYTF. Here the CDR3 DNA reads TGCGCCAGCAGCCAAGATCCAGCGGGGACAGCAAACTATGGCTACACCTTC.

CDR3 residues: CASSPQGAETQYF. CDR3 sequence (DNA): TGTGCCAGTAGTCCACAGGGAGCGGAGACCCAGTACTTC. V is TRBV19 and J is TRBJ2-5; a possible D gene is TRBD1 (6 bases). V lost 5 bases and J lost 5, with 12 bases in between. Germline CDR1 reads LNHDA; CDR2 reads SQIVND (reference sequence). This CDR3 region has 13 residues.

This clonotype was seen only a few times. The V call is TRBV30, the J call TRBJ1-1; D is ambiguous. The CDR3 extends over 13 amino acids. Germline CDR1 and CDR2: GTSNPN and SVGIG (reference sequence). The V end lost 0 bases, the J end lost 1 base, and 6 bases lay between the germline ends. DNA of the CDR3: TGTGCCTGGAGTGTGAGGGCGAACACTGAAGCTTTCTTT. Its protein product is CAWSVRANTEAFF.

This chain's CDR3 is CASSLGSGEKLFF. The CDR3 nucleotides are TGTGCCAGCAGTTTAGGGTCGGGAGAAAAACTGTTTTTT. The chain links TRBV12-3 or TRBV12-4 to TRBJ1-4, with unresolved D. The V end lost 1 base, the J end lost 8 bases, and 8 bases lay between the germline ends. The CDR3 runs to 13 residues.